This T cell receptor (beta chain) was recorded in a study of T cells in Graves' hyperthyroidism and ophthalmopathy. General study points: Ophthalmopathy and stable hyperthyroidism were told apart by a 13 V-J model. Appearing also in blood were most of the thyroid clonotypes expanded above 0.001.

The investigators amplified TCR beta CDR3 regions from RNA transcripts. A first-round RT-PCR of the TCR CDR3 used the HTBI primer set. TCRdb fed the multiplex PCR reads into MiXCR, producing one record per CDR3 protein. Of under 700,000 distinct CDR3 sequences detected, around 42% appear once; the ten largest clones hold 8.2%. A note on this clonotype: Its antigen is as yet unknown.

Trimming left V 3 bases short and J 0 bases short, with 15 bases between. The CDR3 covers 16 residues. Germline V gene sequence: CDR1 SGHRS, CDR2 YFSETQ. The sequencing sample was made of peripheral blood or thyroid tissue (not recorded which). The clonotype comes from a young woman with Graves' hyperthyroidism. V gene TRBV5-1 combines with J gene TRBJ2-5; D possibly corresponds to TRBD1 (6 bases). For the CDR3, the DNA is TGCGCCAGCAGCTCCCGGGACACTTGGTACCAAGAGACCCAGTACTTC. It encodes CASSSRDTWYQETQYF.